A single sample is the source of the 7 T cell receptor beta chains below, sequenced in a study of patients and donors after allogeneic stem cell transplantation (dated by TCRdb to the early 2020s). Libraries came from RT-PCR. The instrument given in TCRdb is NextSeq 550. The public reads were reanalyzed by TCRdb: fastp trimming at Q25, MiXCR alignment, in-frame beta chains only. When rows share a CDR3 protein, they turn into one entry using the most common DNA and genes. Within this sample are about 210,000 distinct CDR3 sequences, with more than 35% of them counted one time only. The ten largest make up around 10% of the sample. The sequenced sample was blood, either unsorted or a sorted T cell fraction (not recorded which). These receptors were collected from a human donor who was either an allogeneic HSCT recipient or a stem cell or donor lymphocyte infusion donor (not recorded which). It is not recorded whose cells these are; they may come from a transplant donor.

This clonotype was detected only a few times. V usage is TRBV3-1 and J usage is TRBJ1-6; a weak D match, TRBD1 (6 bases). Trimming cost V 0 bases and J 10 bases, with 16 bases left between them. Germline loops: CDR1 LGHDT, CDR2 YNNKEL (reference sequence). The CDR3 is 16 residues long. Written as DNA, the CDR3 is TGTGCCAGCAGCCAAGAGGCACCAGGGGCTCACTCACCCCTCCACTTT. Translation gives CASSQEAPGAHSPLHF.

V is TRBV7-6 and J is TRBJ1-1; no clear D gene. Trimming left V 5 bases short and J 0 bases short, with 10 bases between. CDR1 and CDR2 from the germline V gene are SGHVS and FNYEAQ. This CDR3 contains 14 residues. CDR3 in amino acids: CASSASYMNTEAFF. CDR3 bases: TGTGCCAGCAGCGCTAGCTACATGAACACTGAAGCTTTCTTT.

The V call is TRBV7-2, the J call TRBJ1-1; TRBD1 might be the D (6 bases). The germline V and J ends were trimmed by 1 base and 5 bases, with 14 bases remaining between them. Germline CDR1 and CDR2: SGHTA and FQGNSA. The CDR3 is 15 amino acids. The CDR3 spells CASSLVTGIQTEAFF. CDR3 in DNA: TGTGCCAGCAGCTTAGTAACAGGGATCCAGACTGAAGCTTTCTTT.

This chain joins TRBV28 and TRBJ1-5; 9 bases are a match to TRBD1. The CDR3 has 16 residues. Germline CDR1 reads MDHEN; CDR2 reads SYDVKM. V dropped 2 bases and J dropped 7; count of bases not matched to a gene: 9. This CDR3 reads CASSLVQGATRQPQHF. In DNA, the CDR3 is TGTGCCAGCAGTTTAGTACAGGGGGCGACTAGGCAGCCCCAGCATTTT.

This sequence joins TRBV30 and TRBJ2-7; the match to TRBD1 covers 9 bases. The CDR3 totals 13 residues. Germline CDR1 is GTSNPN and CDR2 is SVGIG (reference sequence). The trim removed 4 bases at V and 2 bases at J, leaving 3 bases unmatched. CDR3 in amino acids: CAWTRTGAYEQYF. The CDR3 nucleotides are TGTGCCTGGACGCGGACAGGGGCCTACGAGCAGTACTTC.

The J gene is TRBJ1-3, the V gene TRBV9, with D perhaps TRBD1 (5 bases). Per the germline V gene, CDR1 is SGDLS and CDR2 is YYNGEE. Trimming took 2 bases from V and 0 from J, leaving 12 bases between them. The CDR3 consists of 16 residues. CDR3 protein: CASSVGTALSGNTIYF. The DNA of the CDR3 is TGTGCCAGCAGCGTCGGGACCGCTCTCTCTGGAAACACCATATATTTT.

This clonotype was seen more than once but under ten times. The chain carries TRBV5-1 and TRBJ2-7, with D tentatively TRBD2 (5 bases). CDR3 size: 13 residues. V lost 2 bases and J lost 2, with 8 bases in between. Germline V gene data show CDR1 as SGHRS and CDR2 as YFSETQ. Here the CDR3 DNA reads TGCGCCAGCAGCTTCCCGGGAACCTACGAGCAGTACTTC. Residues: CASSFPGTYEQYF.